This T cell receptor beta chain came from a study of blood T cell repertoires in COVID-19. Study summary: The United States, Italy and Spain provided the acute and convalescent COVID-19 samples. Nucleic acid was either cDNA or gDNA, and it came from T cells, B-cell-depleted T cells, or PBMCs.

Seattle enrolled patients during active infection and tracked them longitudinally. Original processing notes: Amplification of reference gene primers was used by the study to estimate nucleated cell counts. Repertoires were generated with immunoSEQ multiplex PCR, while TCRdb's copy carries only in-frame clones and drops some. V and J calls and clone size are as listed in that table; D and trimming were resolved from the DNA. The table shows 330,000 or so clones, with about 87% occurring only once. Material: peripheral blood. The receptor comes from a man under 40 with COVID-19, enrolled during active disease.

CDR3 in DNA: TGCAGCGTCCTAATGACAGGGGGTATAGAGACCCAGTACTTC. This codes for CSVLMTGGIETQYF. The genes are TRBV29-1 and TRBJ2-5, with TRBD1 matching over 9 bases. Trimming cost V 6 bases and J 4 bases; bases outside gene matches: 9. The CDR3 length is 14 residues. Germline V gene lookup returns CDR1 SQVTM and CDR2 ANQGSEA.